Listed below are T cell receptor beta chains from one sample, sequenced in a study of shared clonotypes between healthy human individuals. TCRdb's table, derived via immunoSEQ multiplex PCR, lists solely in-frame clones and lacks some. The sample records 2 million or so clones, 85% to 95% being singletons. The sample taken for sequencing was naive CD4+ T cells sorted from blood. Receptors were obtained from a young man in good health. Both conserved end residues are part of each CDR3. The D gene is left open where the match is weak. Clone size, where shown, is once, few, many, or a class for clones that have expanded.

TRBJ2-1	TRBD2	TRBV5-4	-	TGTGCCAGCAGCCGAGAGGCTAGCGGGATTTATGAGCAGTTCTTC	CASSREASGIYEQFF
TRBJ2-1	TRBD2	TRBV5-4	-	TGTGCCAGCAGCGTAGTAGCGGGGGCCTACAATGAGCAGTTCTTC	CASSVVAGAYNEQFF
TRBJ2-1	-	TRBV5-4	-	TGTGCCAGCAGCTTGGGTCAGTCAGCTAACAATGAGCAGTTCTTC	CASSLGQSANNEQFF
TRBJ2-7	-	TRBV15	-	TGTGCCACCAGCAGAGATAGGACATCCCAAAGCTCCTACGAGCAGTACTTC	CATSRDRTSQSSYEQYF
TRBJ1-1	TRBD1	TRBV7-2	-	TGTGCCAGCAGCTCAACAGCCGGGACAGGGGACAGGACTGAAGCTTTCTTT	CASSSTAGTGDRTEAFF
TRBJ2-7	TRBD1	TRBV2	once	TGTGCCAGCAGTGCTGGGGACAGGGGGCCTTACGAGCAGTACTTC	CASSAGDRGPYEQYF
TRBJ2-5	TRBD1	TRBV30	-	TGTGCCTCGGGACAGGAGGAGACCCAGTACTTC	CASGQEETQYF
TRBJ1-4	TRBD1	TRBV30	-	TGTGCCTGGAACCCCGGGACAGGGCTTAATGAAAAACTGTTTTTT	CAWNPGTGLNEKLFF
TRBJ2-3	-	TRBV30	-	TGTGCCTGGAAGGAGGGGGCCAACCAGGATACGCAGTATTTT	CAWKEGANQDTQYF
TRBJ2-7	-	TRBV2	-	TGTGCCAGCAGTATCCTTTTGATGGGCGAGCAGTACTTC	CASSILLMGEQYF